A selection of T cell receptor beta chains follows, all from one sample in a study of human T cells and chemical hapten exposure. Via MiXCR, TCRdb re-called the RACE reads, giving one row per CDR3 protein. The sample holds over 35,000 distinct CDR3 sequences, approximately 3.6% seen once. Source: whole blood, taken in connection with sensitization to the hapten diphenylcyclopropenone (DPC). Receptor source: a man in his fifties or sixties with alopecia areata. Some clones in this sample may be carry-over from other donors' samples. Both conserved end residues are part of each CDR3.

cdr3_aa: CASSLLETGFSPLHF; j_call: TRBJ1-6; v_call: TRBV11-2
cdr3_aa: CASRNTDRPYQPQHF; j_call: TRBJ1-5; v_call: TRBV5-1
cdr3_aa: CSVGLHYGYTF; j_call: TRBJ1-2; v_call: TRBV29-1
cdr3_aa: CSVAGGSYEQYF; j_call: TRBJ2-7; v_call: TRBV29-1
cdr3_aa: CAGSMGGLAGNEQFF; j_call: TRBJ2-1; v_call: TRBV19
cdr3_aa: CASSLSSQSGNTIYF; j_call: TRBJ1-3; v_call: TRBV12-3/TRBV12-4
cdr3_aa: CATSCLYGRTYNEQFF; j_call: TRBJ2-1; v_call: TRBV24-1
cdr3_aa: CASSLVGGGLAGNEQFF; j_call: TRBJ2-1; v_call: TRBV7-2
cdr3_aa: CSGRTGTVLNTEAFF; j_call: TRBJ1-1; v_call: TRBV29-1
cdr3_aa: CASSLFQGADTQYF; j_call: TRBJ2-3; v_call: TRBV11-1
cdr3_aa: CASSSVAGGLQYF; j_call: TRBJ2-3; v_call: TRBV12-3/TRBV12-4